These 31 T cell receptor beta chains were sequenced from one sample in a study of monozygotic twins with inflammatory bowel disease. Each CDR3 protein gets one entry in TCRdb, which reprocessed the 5' RACE reads and gives no DNA. Reported are 150,000 or so distinct CDR3 sequences; the ten largest clones contain 7.4%. Sequences were obtained from blood. Receptors were obtained from a human donor with ulcerative colitis or Crohn's disease, or a healthy co-twin of an affected twin (not recorded which).

The rearrangement uses TRBV18 and TRBJ2-7; TCRdb gives TRBD1 as the D gene, but with no DNA this cannot be confirmed. The CDR3 runs 14 residues. Germline CDR1 reads KGHSH; CDR2 reads LQKENI. The CDR3 protein is CASSPLQGGVEQYF.

The rearrangement uses TRBV12-3 or TRBV12-4 and TRBJ1-5; TCRdb calls TRBD1, which cannot be checked without DNA. The CDR3 has 15 residues. The CDR3 reads CASSSSGVFLQPQHF.

The chain employs TRBV12-3 or TRBV12-4 and TRBJ2-3; TCRdb's assignment of TRBD1 cannot be checked, as there is no DNA. The CDR3 runs to 15 residues. The CDR3 sequence: CASTSGLRRTDTQYF.

V is TRBV21-1 and J is TRBJ1-2; the D call of TRBD1 rests on TCRdb alone, since no DNA is present to check it. TRBV21-1 is noted as a pseudogene. The CDR3 spans 15 residues. The CDR3: CASSKERGEGYGYTF.

The V gene is TRBV24-1, the J gene TRBJ2-5; the D call from TCRdb, TRBD1, cannot be confirmed without DNA. This CDR3 comprises 12 residues. Germline V gene data show CDR1 as KGHDR and CDR2 as SFDVKD. CDR3: CATSRDGETQYF.

The chain couples TRBV6-6 to TRBJ1-3. Germline values: CDR1 MNHNY, CDR2 SVGAGI (reference sequence). CDR3 length: 14 amino acids. The CDR3 loop reads CASSLQGSGNTIYF.

The J gene is TRBJ2-3, the V gene TRBV7-6; checking the TCRdb D call of TRBD2 is not possible without DNA. Per germline, CDR1 SGHVS and CDR2 FNYEAQ. The CDR3 loop spans 15 amino acids. The CDR3 spells CASSLGTSPTDTQYF. Full variable domain (outside the CDR3, taken from reference TRBV7-6 and TRBJ2-3): GAGVSQSPRYKVTKRGQDVALRCDPISGHVSLYWYRQALGQGPEFLTYFNYEAQQDKSGLPNDRFSAERPEGSISTLTIQRTEQRDSAMYRCASSLGTSPTDTQYFGPGTRLTVL.

The chain links TRBV5-8 to TRBJ2-1. This CDR3 is built from 16 residues. Germline-derived CDR1 and CDR2 are SGHTS and YDEGEE. CDR3 region: CASSLRIIGSYNEQFF.

This sequence joins TRBV6-1 and TRBJ1-2; no DNA is available, so the TRBD1 call from TCRdb remains unchecked. This CDR3 contains 15 residues. Germline lookup yields CDR1 MNHNS and CDR2 SASEGT. CDR3 residues: CASSAPEEANYGYTF.

CDR3 residues: CASSEGSYEQYF. The chain links TRBV7-2 to TRBJ2-7. Per germline, CDR1 SGHTA and CDR2 FQGNSA. The CDR3 contains 12 residues.

The gene calls are TRBV27 and TRBJ1-5. This CDR3 is built from 13 residues. Germline V gene data show CDR1 as MNHEY and CDR2 as SMNVEV (reference sequence). Here the CDR3 reads CASSLMFGQPQHF.

The chain employs TRBV3-1 and TRBJ1-2. The CDR3 loop spans 13 amino acids. Looked up from germline, CDR1 is LGHDT and CDR2 is YNNKEL (reference sequence). The CDR3 loop is CASSPLGGYGYTF.

The chain is built from TRBV29-1 and TRBJ1-3. This CDR3 comprises 15 residues. The V gene's germline CDR1 is SQVTM and CDR2 ANQGSEA. CDR3 protein: CSVEDRQGRRNTIYF.

The chain links TRBV6-2 or TRBV6-3 to TRBJ2-7. Germline-derived CDR1 and CDR2 are MNHEY and SVGEGT. This CDR3 region has 15 residues. CDR3: CASSRSRRETYEQYF.

The rearrangement joins TRBV13 to TRBJ1-1. This CDR3 comprises 11 residues. In germline, CDR1 is PRHDT, CDR2 FYEKMQ (reference sequence). The CDR3 here is CASSSTGRAFF.

The gene calls are TRBV28 and TRBJ2-7; the D call from TCRdb, TRBD1, cannot be confirmed without DNA. The CDR3 has 12 amino acids. The germline CDR1 and CDR2 sequences are MDHEN and SYDVKM. The CDR3 reads CASSQTVLEQYF.

The chain links TRBV6-2 or TRBV6-3 to TRBJ1-5; TCRdb indicates TRBD1, and absent DNA this call remains unverified. The CDR3 length is 14 residues. The germline gives CDR1 MNHEY, CDR2 SVGEGT. The CDR3 loop is CASSSGTINQPQHF.

The rearrangement links TRBV7-6 to TRBJ2-4; lacking DNA, the TRBD1 call made by TCRdb goes unchecked. Per the germline V gene, CDR1 is SGHVS and CDR2 is FNYEAQ. The CDR3 consists of 14 residues. CDR3 residues: CASSPGQGYHIQYF.

The chain couples TRBV20-1 to TRBJ2-1; TCRdb proposes TRBD1, but this gene call is untestable without DNA. The CDR3 is made up of 18 amino acids. The germline CDR1 and CDR2 sequences are DFQATT and SNEGSKA (reference sequence). This CDR3 reads CSVRGSGQGLGPYNEQFF.

The CDR3 loop reads CASSTRQGFTEAFF. This chain links TRBV7-2 with TRBJ1-1; checking the TCRdb D call of TRBD1 is not possible without DNA. Germline V gives CDR1 SGHTA, CDR2 FQGNSA. The CDR3 length is 14 residues.

V gene TRBV5-4 combines with J gene TRBJ2-2; TCRdb reports TRBD1, a call that lacks DNA to check it against. The germline gives CDR1 SGHNT, CDR2 YYREEE (reference sequence). This CDR3 has 16 amino acids. This chain's CDR3 is CASSFPGQGNTGELFF. The full variable domain, in which reference TRBV5-4 and TRBJ2-2 provide the parts outside the CDR3, is ETGVTQSPTHLIKTRGQQVTLRCSSQSGHNTVSWYQQALGQGPQFIFQYYREEENGRGNFPPRFSGLQFPNYSSELNVNALELDDSALYLCASSFPGQGNTGELFFGEGSRLTVL.

The genes are TRBV6-6 and TRBJ2-5; TCRdb selects TRBD1, and the lack of DNA leaves this call unchecked. Germline assignment: CDR1 MNHNY and CDR2 SVGAGI (reference sequence). CDR3 length: 14 amino acids. The CDR3 sequence: CASSPSGAPETQYF.

The V and J genes are TRBV23-1 and TRBJ1-6; no DNA is available, so the TRBD1 call from TCRdb remains unchecked. TRBV23-1 is an ORF, and what it does is uncertain. CDR3 size: 13 residues. CDR3 amino acids: CASSRDPLSPLHF.

The chain is built from TRBV12-3 or TRBV12-4 and TRBJ2-7; the TRBD1 assignment by TCRdb is unverifiable without DNA. This CDR3 spans 13 amino acids. CDR3 amino acids: CASSLEGHYEQYF.

The chain joins TRBV20-1 to TRBJ1-6. CDR3 length equals 12 residues. CDR1 and CDR2 (germline): DFQATT, SNEGSKA (reference sequence). The CDR3 here is CSARVPNSPLHF.

The J gene is TRBJ2-1, the V gene TRBV5-8; without DNA, the TCRdb call of TRBD2 cannot be checked. Germline V gene sequence: CDR1 SGHTS, CDR2 YDEGEE. The CDR3 contains 13 residues. This CDR3 reads CASRGLAVNEQFF.

The gene calls are TRBV3-1 and TRBJ1-1. The CDR3 loop spans 14 amino acids. Germline V lookup: CDR1 LGHDT, CDR2 YNNKEL (reference sequence). CDR3 residues: CASSPWQVNTEAFF.

This sequence joins TRBV12-3 or TRBV12-4 and TRBJ1-6; TCRdb proposes TRBD1, but this gene call is untestable without DNA. This CDR3 region has 16 residues. The CDR3 spells CASSLGTGPPFSPLHF.

The chain uses TRBV10-3 and TRBJ2-1; TCRdb's D gene call, TRBD2, goes unchecked for lack of DNA. Germline values: CDR1 ENHRY, CDR2 SYGVKD. There are 14 residues in the CDR3. CDR3 sequence reads: CAIMEAGGDNEQFF.

The chain links TRBV20-1 to TRBJ1-4; the D gene TCRdb calls, TRBD1, cannot be checked with no DNA. CDR1 and CDR2 from the germline V gene are DFQATT and SNEGSKA (reference sequence). The CDR3 covers 14 residues. The CDR3 reads CSASAGMNGGKLFF.

This chain connects TRBV7-2 to TRBJ2-1; TCRdb reports TRBD2, a call that lacks DNA to check it against. This CDR3 contains 12 residues. Germline assignment: CDR1 SGHTA and CDR2 FQGNSA. CDR3 region: CASSPPRNEQFF.